This TCR beta chain was identified during a study of naive and memory T cell subsets (dated by TCRdb to 2015 to 2018). Background for the entire study: Sorted naive and memory T cell subsets from peripheral blood were analyzed in the study using a UMI-based, open-source pipeline for TCR alpha and beta sequencing. Complete agreement was observed between the functional CMV T cell responses and the IgG serology results. RNA was DNase-treated and reverse transcribed with TCR constant-region primers, mostly using SuperScript III. General study outcomes and caveats: RNA-based TCR counts may be affected by expression changes linked to T cell activation and differentiation. The repertoire findings for the naive and memory subsets could not be validated against a ground truth, as none was available. TCR abundance followed a power law whose exponent differed between naive and memory subsets but was consistent across the three individuals. Once error correction was done, more than 85% of naive TCR sequences showed up just once, which made the naive abundance distributions much steeper than those of the memory subsets. Naive repertoires, especially CD8, contained a few larger clonotypes, possibly memory cells re-expressing CD45RA. In both CD4 and CD8 cells, the Gini index increased while Shannon and inverse Simpson diversity decreased from naive through CM, EM and EMRA. Clonotypes were defined as single alpha or beta chain sequences, not paired alpha/beta receptors.

As encoded in the germline V gene, CDR1 is SGHVS while CDR2 is FNYEAQ. At the junction V is shortened by 5 bases and J by 5 bases; bases outside the gene matches: 7. Inclusive of the bounding cysteine and phenylalanine, the CDR3 is 14 residues long. The entry retains the CDR3 DNA only, 42 bases that are in frame from base 1. Worth noting for this clonotype: There is no known antigen for this receptor. Nothing much larger sits one base from this clone, and base qualities are not available.

From the second PCR step on, the TCR alpha and beta chain libraries were amplified in separate reactions. To determine each donor's CMV status, fresh PBMCs were stimulated overnight with CMV viral lysate, and IFNgamma production from CD4+ T cells was then assessed. CD4 T cells were positively selected with Miltenyi beads, followed by positive selection of CD8 T cells from the CD4-negative fraction. After staining for CD3, CD4, CD8, CD45RA, CD27 and a live/dead dye, cells were sorted on a BD Aria II into four subsets based on CD45RA and CD27. Blood was obtained from a few healthy volunteers, and the blood from each volunteer was fractionated into CD4 and CD8 T cells and subsequently into four differentiation subsets. Roughly 120 ml of peripheral blood was collected from each donor, and PBMC were isolated from the blood using Ficoll-Paque PLUS density-gradient centrifugation. The sorted cells were lysed in RLT buffer, after which RNA was extracted using a Qiagen RNeasy kit and kept at -80 degrees C.

Receptor libraries were prepared by UMI-ligation and nested PCR. To cover both TRBC1 and TRBC2, the beta constant-region primer consisted of an equimolar mix of two oligonucleotides. The ligated cDNA went through four rounds of PCR with nested alpha and beta constant-region primers together with the SP2 primer. A single-stranded oligonucleotide containing the SP2 primer and a 12-nucleotide UMI was joined to the 3' end of the cDNA by T4 RNA ligase 1. Incubation of the ligation reaction lasted about 18-25 hours at 16 degrees C. To avoid over-amplification, PCR2 was usually performed as a SYBR Green qPCR and halted once a predetermined threshold was reached. Every purification after the first one was done using Agencourt AMPure XP magnetic beads. Library amounts were measured by Qubit and library quality was assessed on a TapeStation, where the main peak was expected at around 650 bp. Pooled libraries were sequenced on an Illumina MiSeq using v2 2x251 paired-end kits, and typically roughly 0.95-2.1 million reads were obtained per sample. Each sample's library went into the pool at approximately 4 nM, and roughly 5-7.5% PhiX was added to help with cluster recognition. For the original study's pipeline: Using tag matching that tolerated one base-pair mismatch, Decombinator assigned V and J genes to FASTQ reads that had been processed by Demultiplexor. By using UMIs, Collapsinator corrected both sequencing errors and the frequency errors caused by PCR heterogeneity. CDR3Translator translated TCRs and extracted CDR3s from the conserved cysteine to the FGXG phenylalanine, flagging non-productive sequences. Gini, Shannon entropy and inverse Simpson indices were computed after subsampling the repertoires to the same number of UMI-defined TCRs. Power-law fits to clonotype abundance distributions were performed by maximum likelihood within the linear range. On one naive CD8 sample, the pipeline and MIGEC gave similar UMI counts, unique TCR numbers and clonal distributions. In one analysis, naive TCRs that were also found in any memory subset of the same donor were excluded from the naive repertoire. A set of several thousand CMV-associated CDR3 sequences, compiled from VDJdb and a published dataset, was used to search the repertoires. TCRdb reran the public reads through fastp at Q25 and MiXCR, keeping productive beta chains. Rows are combined by CDR3 protein, so each entry shows the most common genes and DNA. These V and J calls originate from TCRdb's pipeline instead of the authors' own analysis. The sample has roughly 100,000 distinct CDR3 sequences on record, about 14% of them singletons. The ten largest account for 2.5% to 3% of the sample.

The V gene is TRBV7-6 and the J gene is TRBJ1-1, with TRBD1 identical over 8 junction bases. The sequence came from a human donor in good health. The sample comprised naive CD8+ T cells from blood. The cell subset or site label, read with the paper, signifies: naive T cells, CD45RA high CD27+. The nucleotide sequence reads as follows: TGTGCCAGCAGCACAAGGACAGGGCAGACTGAAGCTTTCTTT. Its protein is CASSTRTGQTEAFF.